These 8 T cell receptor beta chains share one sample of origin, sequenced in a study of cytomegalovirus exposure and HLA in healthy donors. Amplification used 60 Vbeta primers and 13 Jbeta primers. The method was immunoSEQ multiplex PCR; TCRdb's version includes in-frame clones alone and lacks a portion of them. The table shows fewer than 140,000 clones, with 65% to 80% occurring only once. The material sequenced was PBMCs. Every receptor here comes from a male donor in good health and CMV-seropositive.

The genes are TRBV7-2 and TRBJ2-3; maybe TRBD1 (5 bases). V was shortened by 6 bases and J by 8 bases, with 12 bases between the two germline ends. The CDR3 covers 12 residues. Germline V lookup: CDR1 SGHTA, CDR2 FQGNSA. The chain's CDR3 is CASRPGRGTQYF. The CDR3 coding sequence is TGTGCCAGCAGACCAGGGCGTGGTACGCAGTATTTT.

The CDR3 here is CASSLVGRSGGETQYF. CDR3 nucleotides: TGTGCCAGCAGCTTAGTGGGCCGGAGCGGGGGAGAGACCCAGTACTTC. This sequence joins TRBV7-2 and TRBJ2-5; 8 nucleotides align to TRBD2. The CDR3 totals 16 residues. Germline V lookup: CDR1 SGHTA, CDR2 FQGNSA. J gave up 4 bases and V 1 base, and 8 bases lay outside the gene matches.

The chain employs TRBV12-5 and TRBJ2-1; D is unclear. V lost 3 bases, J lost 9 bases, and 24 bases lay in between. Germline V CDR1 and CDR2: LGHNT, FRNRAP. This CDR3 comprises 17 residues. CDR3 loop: CASGFSPGLELSPEQFF. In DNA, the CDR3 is TGTGCTAGTGGTTTTTCCCCAGGATTGGAATTATCCCCTGAGCAGTTCTTC.

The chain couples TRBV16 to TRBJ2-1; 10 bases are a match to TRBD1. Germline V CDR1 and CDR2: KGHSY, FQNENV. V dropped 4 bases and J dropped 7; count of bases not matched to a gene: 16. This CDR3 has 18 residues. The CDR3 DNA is TGTGCCAGCAGCCTTATCGGCTTCGGGACAGGGGTAATGAATGAGCAGTTCTTC. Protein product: CASSLIGFGTGVMNEQFF.

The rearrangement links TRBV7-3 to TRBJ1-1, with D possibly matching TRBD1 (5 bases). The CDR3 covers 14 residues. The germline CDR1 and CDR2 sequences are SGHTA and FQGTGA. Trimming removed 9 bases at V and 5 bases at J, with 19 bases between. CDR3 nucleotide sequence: TGTGCCAGAAAACCAGTCCAGGGAGGAACTGAAGCTTTCTTT. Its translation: CARKPVQGGTEAFF.

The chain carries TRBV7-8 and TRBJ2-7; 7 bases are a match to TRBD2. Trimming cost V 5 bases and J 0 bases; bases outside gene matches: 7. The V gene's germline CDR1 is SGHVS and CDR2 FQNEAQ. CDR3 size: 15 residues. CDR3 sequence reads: CASSTSSGPSYEQYF. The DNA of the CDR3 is TGTGCCAGCAGCACATCTAGCGGACCCTCCTACGAGCAGTACTTC. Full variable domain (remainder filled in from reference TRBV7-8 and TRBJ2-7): GAGVSQSPRYKVAKRGQDVALRCDPISGHVSLFWYQQALGQGPEFLTYFQNEAQLDKSGLPSDRFFAERPEGSVSTLKIQRTQQEDSAVYLCASSTSSGPSYEQYFGPGTRLTVT.

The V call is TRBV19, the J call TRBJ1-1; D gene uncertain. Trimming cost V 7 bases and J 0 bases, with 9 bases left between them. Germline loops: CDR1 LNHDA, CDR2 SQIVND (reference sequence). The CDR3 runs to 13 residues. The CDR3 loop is CASKQQMNTEAFF. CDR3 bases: TGTGCCAGTAAGCAACAGATGAACACTGAAGCTTTCTTT.

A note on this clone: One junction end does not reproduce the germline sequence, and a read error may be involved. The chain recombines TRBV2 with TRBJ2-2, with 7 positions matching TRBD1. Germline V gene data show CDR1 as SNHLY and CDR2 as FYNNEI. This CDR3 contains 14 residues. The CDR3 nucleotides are TGTGCCAGCACTGAACAGACAGGGACCGGGGAGCTGTTTTTT. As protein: CASTEQTGTGELFF.